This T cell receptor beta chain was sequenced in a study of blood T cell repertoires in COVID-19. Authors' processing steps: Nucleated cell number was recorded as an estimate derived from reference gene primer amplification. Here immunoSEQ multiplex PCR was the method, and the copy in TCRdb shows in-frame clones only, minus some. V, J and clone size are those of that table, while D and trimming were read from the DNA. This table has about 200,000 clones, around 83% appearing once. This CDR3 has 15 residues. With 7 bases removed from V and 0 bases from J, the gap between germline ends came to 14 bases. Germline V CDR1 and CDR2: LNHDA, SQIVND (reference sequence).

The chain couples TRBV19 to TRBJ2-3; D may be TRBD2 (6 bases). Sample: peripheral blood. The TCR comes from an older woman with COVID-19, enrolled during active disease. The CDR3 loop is CASTIGGSSTDTQYF. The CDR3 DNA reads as TGTGCCAGTACCATCGGGGGTTCTAGCACAGATACGCAGTATTTT.